Following are 12 T cell receptor beta chains from one sample sequenced in a study of low-dose radiotherapy and immunotherapy resistance in tumors. The time point: after trial treatment. As for treatment: LDRT plus nivolumab, ipilimumab, low-dose cyclophosphamide and aspirin (RACIN trial). Alpha- and beta-chain coverage of first-strand cDNA came from TRAV- and TRBV-specific primers. It was with a constant-region primer and a V-primer adapter that TCRs were amplified over approximately 18 PCR cycles. A single record per CDR3 protein comes from TCRdb applying MiXCR to the reads. The data show fewer than 110,000 distinct CDR3 sequences, around 21% seen once. This specimen consisted of PBMCs, obtained after low-dose radiotherapy plus immunotherapy. The receptor source for this set is a male donor with prostate cancer.

This clonotype was counted ten times or more. This chain links TRBV7-2 with TRBJ2-5, with 8 nucleotides matching TRBD1. With 5 bases clipped from V and 7 bases from J, the junction kept 15 bases outside the gene matches. Germline CDR1 and CDR2: SGHTA and FQGNSA. The CDR3 spans 16 residues. This CDR3 is CASSVGTGTLTATQYF. As DNA, the CDR3 is TGTGCCAGCAGCGTTGGGACAGGAACCCTTACAGCGACCCAGTACTTC.

This clonotype has a count of ten or more. The chain uses TRBV7-9 and TRBJ1-4; no clear D gene. V was clipped by 5 bases and J by 4 bases, with 11 bases between them. The CDR3 spans 14 residues. The germline gives CDR1 SEHNR, CDR2 FQNEAQ (reference sequence). CDR3 residues: CASSPQLGNEKLFF. The CDR3 bases are TGTGCCAGCAGCCCCCAGCTGGGTAATGAAAAACTGTTTTTT.

This clonotype was observed many times. The gene calls are TRBV10-3 and TRBJ1-1; D is perhaps TRBD1 (5 bases). This CDR3 has 13 amino acids. V gave up 0 bases and J gave up 8 bases, with 10 bases separating them. In germline, CDR1 is ENHRY, CDR2 SYGVKD. The CDR3 protein is CAISESGDSEAFF. The CDR3 nucleotides read TGTGCCATCAGTGAGTCGGGGGATTCGGAAGCTTTCTTT.

In this sample, this clonotype turned up many times. V gene TRBV21-1 combines with J gene TRBJ2-5. TRBV21-1 is classified as a pseudogene. The CDR3 loop spans 13 amino acids. This CDR3 reads CASSKAREETQYF. In DNA form, the CDR3 reads TGTGCCAGCAGCAAAGCGAGGGAAGAGACCCAGTACTTC.

This clonotype was seen at least ten times. The chain joins TRBV7-8 to TRBJ2-7, with unresolved D. V lost 5 bases and J lost 4, with 9 bases in between. Looked up from germline, CDR1 is SGHVS and CDR2 is FQNEAQ. CDR3 size: 12 residues. The CDR3 here is CASSPAEYEQYF. In DNA form, the CDR3 reads TGTGCCAGCAGCCCCGCGGAGTACGAGCAGTACTTC.

This clonotype was seen repeatedly, ten times or more. The J gene is TRBJ1-2, the V gene TRBV20-1; 9 positions agree with TRBD1. The V segment lost 7 bases and the J segment 4 bases; nucleotides outside the gene matches: 16. The CDR3 spans 16 residues. Germline-derived CDR1 and CDR2 are DFQATT and SNEGSKA (reference sequence). CDR3 nucleotide sequence: TGCAGTGTATACGGAGGCCGGGACAGGGATCCCTATGGCTACACCTTC. This encodes CSVYGGRDRDPYGYTF.

Concerning this clonotype itself: The junction and the germline gene differ at one end; a read error may be behind it. This chain uses TRBV30 with TRBJ2-2; TRBD1 agrees at 9 bases. The CDR3 is 16 residues long. Germline values: CDR1 GTSNPN, CDR2 SVGIG (reference sequence). CDR3 amino acids: CAWSVGGTGNPGELFF. DNA of the CDR3: TGTGCCTGGAGTGTGGGAGGGACAGGGAACCCCGGGGAGCTGTTTTTT.

This clonotype was seen ten or more times. The chain links TRBV13 to TRBJ2-3; 8 positions agree with TRBD2. Unmatched junction bases numbered 11, after V lost 1 base and J lost 2 bases. The CDR3 consists of 18 residues. The germline gives CDR1 PRHDT, CDR2 FYEKMQ (reference sequence). The CDR3 region is CASSLVSSGLVPTDTQYF. The DNA of the CDR3 is TGTGCCAGCAGCTTAGTTTCCTCGGGACTAGTACCCACAGATACGCAGTATTTT.

There are a few counts of this clonotype. This chain joins TRBV6-2 or TRBV6-3 and TRBJ1-1; TRBD1 matches at 11 bases. CDR3 length equals 14 residues. The germline CDR1 and CDR2 sequences are MNHEY and SVGEGT. V was clipped by 6 bases and J by 4 bases; unmatched bases: 4. The chain's CDR3 is CASRLGQGATEAFF. CDR3 in DNA: TGTGCCAGCAGACTAGGACAGGGGGCCACTGAAGCTTTCTTT.

This sequence joins TRBV5-3 and TRBJ2-5; TRBD2 matches 11 bases. TRBV5-3 is placed among ORFs of uncertain function. V shed 8 bases and J 2 bases; nucleotides not matched to a gene: 8. CDR3 size: 15 residues. The CDR3 protein is CASTPTSGEQETQYF. CDR3 sequence (DNA): TGTGCCAGCACACCGACTAGCGGGGAACAAGAGACCCAGTACTTC.

V is TRBV18 and J is TRBJ2-7, with no clear D. The CDR3 is 13 residues long. V was shortened by 4 bases and J by 2 bases, with 9 bases between the two germline ends. Per the germline V gene, CDR1 is KGHSH and CDR2 is LQKENI. The CDR3 region is CASSQNQAYEQYF. The DNA of the CDR3 is TGTGCCAGCTCACAGAACCAAGCCTACGAGCAGTACTTC.

The sample holds many counts of this clonotype. The chain has TRBV7-3 and TRBJ2-7; maybe TRBD2 (6 bases). The CDR3 is 15 amino acids. V lost 3 bases and J lost 4, with 16 bases in between. In germline, CDR1 is SGHTA, CDR2 FQGTGA. CDR3 amino acids: CASSFWGVDMYEQYF. The DNA for the CDR3 is TGTGCCAGCAGCTTTTGGGGGGTTGACATGTACGAGCAGTACTTC.